Included here is one T cell receptor beta chain sequence, with context. The data belong to a study of blood T cell repertoires in COVID-19. Across the whole study: Italy, Spain and the United States were the sources of the convalescent and acute COVID-19 samples. T cells, B-cell-depleted T cells, or PBMCs provided the cDNA or gDNA that served as material.

This CDR3 has 15 residues. CDR1 is MNHNY, CDR2 SVGAGI, per germline (reference sequence). J lost 5 bases, V lost 5 bases, and 9 bases had no gene match. The authors' processing: Amplification of reference gene primers provided the estimated nucleated cell counts. Libraries were prepared by immunoSEQ multiplex PCR; TCRdb keeps only in-frame clonotypes and omits some of them. The DNA was the basis for D and trimming; V, J and clone size are from that table. The profile covers 25,000 to 35,000 clones, with 88% appearing a single time and roughly a quarter taken by the ten largest. The material sequenced was peripheral blood. The source is a human donor in a cohort sampled during active COVID-19. The chain uses TRBV6-6 and TRBJ2-3, with TRBD2 identical over 8 bases. Here the CDR3 DNA reads TGTGCCAGCAGTCCTCTGGCGGGGGGTAGAGATACGCAGTATTTT. Translation gives CASSPLAGGRDTQYF.